This T cell receptor (beta chain) was recorded in a study of CD8 T cells in ankylosing spondylitis. General observations from the study: Among TCR beta sequences, a motif of about 8 highly homologous variants appeared characteristic of ankylosing spondylitis blood.

There are many counts of this clonotype. Its cognate antigen is unknown. The ends were cut back, 2 bases at V and 4 bases at J, with 15 bases in the middle. The CDR3 runs to 16 residues. CDR1 KGHSH and CDR2 LQKENI come from the germline V gene. From the 5' RACE reads, TCRdb called clonotypes with MiXCR, one entry per CDR3 protein. The data contain 500,000 to 650,000 distinct CDR3 sequences, under 5.5% of them seen just once; the ten biggest clones take up under 4.5%. The sample was blood, either unsorted or a sorted T cell fraction (not recorded which). The source of this sequence is a male donor with ankylosing spondylitis. The chain couples TRBV18 to TRBJ1-5; no firm D call. The CDR3 is CASSPARAAGNQPQHF. The CDR3 DNA follows: TGTGCCAGCTCACCAGCTAGGGCAGCAGGAAATCAGCCCCAGCATTTT.